Below, one TCR beta chain is given with its context. The target antigen is unknown. The sample comes from a study of graft-versus-host responses after intestinal transplantation. Study context: Anti-thymocyte globulin served as induction for all recipients, who then took tacrolimus and steroids for about three years. The study, taken as a whole, reports: Peak levels of circulating GvH clones tracked with early post-transplant HvG declines. Individuals who had graft-donor T cell macrochimerism had allografts that showed high graft-versus-host to host-versus-graft clonal ratios. Detection of GvH clones occurred in recipient marrow, and some had their first appearance in ileum or blood.

Some clones are missing from TCRdb's copy, which holds only in-frame ones; the method was immunoSEQ multiplex PCR. This table holds 75,000 to 95,000 clones, approximately 90% found once. The CDR3 spans 17 residues. Trimming cost V 1 base and J 1 base; bases outside gene matches: 7. The germline V gene encodes CDR1 SEHNR and CDR2 FQNEAQ (reference sequence). The sequence came from a human donor who was the organ donor for an intestinal transplant. The sample was unstimulated CD4+ T cells sorted from spleen or lymph node cells, taken before transplant. The chain links TRBV7-9 to TRBJ2-3, with 8 bases lining up with TRBD2. CDR3 DNA: TGTGCCAGCAGCTTAGGGCTAGCGGGTGAAGGCACAGATACGCAGTATTTT. As protein: CASSLGLAGEGTDTQYF.